The 23 T cell receptor beta chains below come from one sample, sequenced in a study of CD8 T cells in Susac syndrome. An amount of RNA that ranged from roughly 0.45 to 1 ug was reverse transcribed with random hexamers. TCRdb ran MiXCR on the immunoSEQ multiplex PCR reads and lists one entry per CDR3 protein. The profile shows about 120,000 distinct CDR3 sequences, approximately 96% of them singletons. The sequenced material came from CD4+ T cells from PBMCs. These TCRs come from a human donor with Susac syndrome.

The chain uses TRBV20-1 and TRBJ1-5; 10 nucleotides align to TRBD1. With 8 bases clipped from V and 5 bases from J, the junction kept 3 bases outside the gene matches. The germline CDR1 and CDR2 sequences are DFQATT and SNEGSKA (reference sequence). The CDR3 has 12 residues. The CDR3 coding sequence is TGCAGTTGGGGGACAGGGGATCAGCCCCAGCATTTT. Its translation is CSWGTGDQPQHF.

This chain links TRBV7-3 with TRBJ2-6; 10 positions match TRBD1. CDR1 is SGHTA, CDR2 FQGTGA, per germline. The ends lost 5 bases at V and 2 bases at J; junction bases unmatched: 6. The CDR3 is made up of 17 amino acids. CDR3 sequence (DNA): TGTGCCAGCAGCCCGGGACAGGGGCTGGCTGGGGCCAACGTCCTGACTTTC. Amino acid sequence: CASSPGQGLAGANVLTF.

Here the CDR3 DNA reads TGTGCCAGCAGCCCACGCTACGGGCACGAGCAGTACTTC. It translates to CASSPRYGHEQYF. The rearrangement uses TRBV6-5 and TRBJ2-7; D is unresolved. Germline V gives CDR1 MNHEY, CDR2 SVGAGI. The CDR3 is made up of 13 amino acids. V was pared by 6 bases and J by 5 bases, with 14 bases between.

V is TRBV9 and J is TRBJ2-1; 10 bases are shared with TRBD2. CDR1 is SGDLS, CDR2 YYNGEE, per germline. The CDR3 loop spans 16 amino acids. Trimming removed 3 bases from V and 2 bases from J; junction bases left unmatched: 5. This CDR3 reads CASSGGLAATYNEQFF. The CDR3 nucleotides are TGTGCCAGCAGCGGTGGACTAGCGGCTACCTACAATGAGCAGTTCTTC.

The chain employs TRBV5-1 and TRBJ2-1; 8 bases agree with TRBD1. The germline V gene has CDR1 SGHRS and CDR2 YFSETQ. Germline trimming cut 4 bases from V and 7 bases from J; bases unmatched to any gene: 4. The length of the CDR3 is 13 residues. The DNA for the CDR3 is TGCGCCAGCAGCCCCGGGGACAGGAATGAGCAGTTCTTC. It yields the protein CASSPGDRNEQFF. The entire variable domain, with the rest obtained from reference TRBV5-1 and TRBJ2-1, is as follows: KAGVTQTPRYLIKTRGQQVTLSCSPISGHRSVSWYQQTPGQGLQFLFEYFSETQRNKGNFPGRFSGRQFSNSRSEMNVSTLELGDSALYLCASSPGDRNEQFFGPGTRLTVL.

The sample holds one count of this clonotype. The chain uses TRBV2 and TRBJ2-3; D call uncertain. Looked up from germline, CDR1 is SNHLY and CDR2 is FYNNEI. The ends were cut back, 4 bases at V and 2 bases at J, with 4 bases in the middle. The CDR3 runs 12 residues. The CDR3 sequence: CASSGDTDTQYF. In nucleotides, the CDR3 is TGTGCCAGCAGTGGGGACACAGATACGCAGTATTTT.

This chain uses TRBV5-1 with TRBJ2-7, with D perhaps TRBD2 (5 bases). Trimming stripped 5 bases from V and 0 bases from J, with 15 bases between. The germline V gene encodes CDR1 SGHRS and CDR2 YFSETQ. The CDR3 is made up of 15 amino acids. The CDR3 region has the DNA TGCGCCAGCAGTCAGGACTTGTCGAGCTCCTACGAGCAGTACTTC. It encodes CASSQDLSSSYEQYF.

The chain links TRBV27 to TRBJ1-1; TRBD1 might be the D (5 bases). The V end was cut by 3 bases, the J end by 10 bases, with 15 bases between. This CDR3 spans 13 amino acids. The germline V gene encodes CDR1 MNHEY and CDR2 SMNVEV (reference sequence). The CDR3 nucleotides are TGTGCCAGCAGTTTTTCTCGGGGGTGGAGAGCTTTCTTT. Amino acids: CASSFSRGWRAFF.

The V call is TRBV30, the J call TRBJ2-1, with a weak D call TRBD2 (6 bases). This CDR3 region has 14 residues. Trimming took off 2 bases at V and 0 bases at J, with 8 bases between the two ends. Germline V gene data show CDR1 as GTSNPN and CDR2 as SVGIG (reference sequence). The CDR3 DNA sequence: TGTGCCTGGAGTCCGACTAGCTCCTACAATGAGCAGTTCTTC. Its protein is CAWSPTSSYNEQFF. Looking up the rest from reference TRBV30 and TRBJ2-1 gives the full variable domain: SQTIHQWPATLVQPVGSPLSLECTVEGTSNPNLYWYRQAAGRGLQLLFYSVGIGQISSEVPQNLSASRPQDRQFILSSKKLLLSDSGFYLCAWSPTSSYNEQFFGPGTRLTVL.

The V gene is TRBV18, the J gene TRBJ2-5; TRBD1 is a possible D gene (7 bases). Germline loops: CDR1 KGHSH, CDR2 LQKENI. The germline V and J ends were trimmed by 6 bases and 4 bases, with 12 bases remaining between them. This CDR3 comprises 13 residues. The CDR3 loop reads CASSRQGGETQYF. CDR3 in DNA: TGTGCCAGCTCCCGACAGGGAGGAGAGACCCAGTACTTC.

The chain has TRBV3-1 and TRBJ2-1; D may correspond to TRBD1 or TRBD2 (5 bases each). CDR1 and CDR2 from the germline V gene are LGHDT and YNNKEL (reference sequence). Trimming took 6 bases from V and 5 from J, leaving 26 bases between them. This CDR3 has 18 residues. CDR3 loop: CASRLGRTSGTAHNEQFF. The CDR3 coding sequence is TGTGCCAGCAGGCTGGGACGAACGTCAGGGACGGCGCACAATGAGCAGTTCTTC.

The chain carries TRBV29-1 and TRBJ1-4; no clear D gene. This CDR3 is built from 10 residues. Germline lookup yields CDR1 SQVTM and CDR2 ANQGSEA. The germline V and J ends were trimmed by 7 bases and 7 bases, with 7 bases remaining between them. Here the CDR3 reads CSGYSEKLFF. The CDR3 coding sequence is TGCAGCGGCTATAGTGAAAAACTGTTTTTT. Looking up the rest from reference TRBV29-1 and TRBJ1-4 gives the full variable domain: SAVISQKPSRDICQRGTSLTIQCQVDSQVTMMFWYRQQPGQSLTLIATANQGSEATYESGFVIDKFPISRPNLTFSTLTVSNMSPEDSSIYLCSGYSEKLFFGSGTQLSVL.

V is TRBV11-1 and J is TRBJ1-1, with D possibly matching TRBD1 (6 bases). The CDR3 totals 13 residues. Trimming removed 8 bases from V and 5 bases from J, with 15 bases in between. Germline CDR1 and CDR2: SGHAT and FQDESV (reference sequence). As DNA, the CDR3 is TGTGCCAGCCTCAAACGTACAGGGACTGAAGCTTTCTTT. Its protein product is CASLKRTGTEAFF. The variable domain in full, completed from reference TRBV11-1 and TRBJ1-1, reads EAEVAQSPRYKITEKSQAVAFWCDPISGHATLYWYRQILGQGPELLVQFQDESVVDDSQLPKDRFSAERLKGVDSTLKIQPAELGDSAMYLCASLKRTGTEAFFGQGTRLTVV.

The rearrangement joins TRBV20-1 to TRBJ2-7, with D tentatively TRBD1 or TRBD2 (5 bases each). The V end was cut by 5 bases, the J end by 2 bases, with 13 bases between. The CDR3 contains 13 residues. Germline values: CDR1 DFQATT, CDR2 SNEGSKA (reference sequence). The CDR3 DNA sequence: TGCAGTGCTGTAGGGGACGGAGCCTACGAGCAGTACTTC. Its translation is CSAVGDGAYEQYF.

The chain couples TRBV2 to TRBJ2-7; 7 bases match TRBD1. J gave up 3 bases and V 11 bases, and 4 bases lay outside the gene matches. The CDR3 loop spans 11 amino acids. CDR1 and CDR2 (germline): SNHLY, FYNNEI. The CDR3: CALGQSYEQYF. The DNA for the CDR3 is TGTGCCCTGGGACAGAGCTACGAGCAGTACTTC. The complete variable domain, with remaining parts taken from reference TRBV2 and TRBJ2-7, reads EPEVTQTPSHQVTQMGQEVILRCVPISNHLYFYWYRQILGQKVEFLVSFYNNEISEKSEIFDDQFSVERPDGSNFTLKIRSTKLEDSAMYFCALGQSYEQYFGPGTRLTVT.

This clonotype was observed once. This chain joins TRBV6-1 and TRBJ1-5; D is ambiguous. The length of the CDR3 is 17 residues. Per germline, CDR1 MNHNS and CDR2 SASEGT. Trimming stripped 4 bases from V and 1 base from J, with 17 bases between. DNA for the CDR3: TGTGCCAGCAGTGGTCTCAGTGGACCGGGGAGCAATCAGCCCCAGCATTTT. Amino acid sequence: CASSGLSGPGSNQPQHF.

J is TRBJ2-1 and V is TRBV7-2; TRBD2 matches 9 bases. V was pared by 5 bases and J by 11 bases, with 13 bases of the junction left unmatched. This CDR3 has 15 residues. Germline V gives CDR1 SGHTA, CDR2 FQGNSA. For the CDR3, the DNA is TGTGCCAGCAGCCTAGGGGGGGCTAGCGGGACTAAGCAGTTCTTC. It is translated as CASSLGGASGTKQFF.

The rearrangement joins TRBV20-1 to TRBJ2-1; D is ambiguous. The germline CDR1 and CDR2 sequences are DFQATT and SNEGSKA (reference sequence). V was cut by 3 bases and J by 3 bases, with 3 bases left in between. The CDR3 consists of 11 residues. In DNA form, the CDR3 reads TGCAGTGCTAGTGGCTACAATGAGCAGTTCTTC. This gives the protein CSASGYNEQFF.

This rearrangement joins TRBV28 to TRBJ2-3; the match to TRBD1 covers 9 bases. Germline assignment: CDR1 MDHEN and CDR2 SYDVKM. The J segment lost 3 bases and the V segment lost 5 bases, leaving 9 bases of the junction unmatched. This CDR3 has 16 amino acids. For the CDR3, the DNA is TGTGCCAGCAGTGCGCCGGGACAGGGACTTACAGATACGCAGTATTTT. This sequence encodes CASSAPGQGLTDTQYF. Using reference TRBV28 and TRBJ2-3 for the parts outside the CDR3, the full variable domain is DVKVTQSSRYLVKRTGEKVFLECVQDMDHENMFWYRQDPGLGLRLIYFSYDVKMKEKGDIPEGYSVSREKKERFSLILESASTNQTSMYLCASSAPGQGLTDTQYFGPGTRLTVL.

The rearrangement links TRBV9 to TRBJ2-7, with D tentatively TRBD2 (6 bases). The V gene's germline CDR1 is SGDLS and CDR2 YYNGEE. The V gene lost 4 bases and the J gene lost 7 bases, with 18 bases spanning the gap. The CDR3 extends over 14 amino acids. The CDR3 DNA reads TGTGCCAGCAGCCCCCGGGAGCGGGTAGGGGAGCAGTACTTC. This gives the protein CASSPRERVGEQYF.

V and J are TRBV9 and TRBJ2-1; a possible D gene is TRBD2 (6 bases). The ends were cut back, 3 bases at V and 12 bases at J, with 19 bases in the middle. CDR3 length: 14 amino acids. Per germline, CDR1 SGDLS and CDR2 YYNGEE. Written as DNA, the CDR3 is TGTGCCAGCAGCGGGCCCCGGGGGACCCAGGCGCAGTTCTTC. Amino acids: CASSGPRGTQAQFF.

The rearrangement links TRBV30 to TRBJ2-7, with TRBD1 identical over 7 bases. J lost 3 bases, V lost 1 base, and 6 bases had no gene match. The V gene's germline CDR1 is GTSNPN and CDR2 SVGIG (reference sequence). This CDR3 has 14 amino acids. CDR3 loop: CAWSATGTVYEQYF. CDR3 DNA: TGTGCCTGGAGTGCTACAGGGACAGTCTACGAGCAGTACTTC.

The chain joins TRBV29-1 to TRBJ1-5; 9 nucleotides agree with TRBD1. The V segment lost 4 bases and the J segment 5 bases; nucleotides outside the gene matches: 3. Per the germline V gene, CDR1 is SQVTM and CDR2 is ANQGSEA. CDR3 size: 13 residues. CDR3 loop: CSVGDREDQPQHF. CDR3 sequence (DNA): TGCAGCGTTGGGGACAGGGAAGATCAGCCCCAGCATTTT.